What follows are 24 T cell receptor beta chains derived from one specimen sequenced in a study of CD8+ T cells in alopecia areata. As the sequencing template, cDNA was produced by extracting RNA and reverse transcribing it. Repertoires were generated with immunoSEQ multiplex PCR, while TCRdb's copy carries only in-frame clones and drops some. This table holds more than 150,000 clones, 40% to 65% found once. The specimen was CD8+ T cells sorted from blood, collected at week 0. Source of these receptors: a human donor with alopecia areata.

The rearrangement uses TRBV10-2 and TRBJ2-1, with 8 bases fitting TRBD2. With V trimmed by 0 bases and J by 1 base, 2 bases remained unmatched. CDR3 length: 16 residues. CDR1 is WSHSY and CDR2 is SAAADI in the germline V gene. Written as DNA, the CDR3 is TGCGCCAGCAGTGAGTCGCGGGGGGCATCCTACAATGAGCAGTTCTTC. This gives the protein CASSESRGASYNEQFF.

This clone has a handful of counts. The V and J genes are TRBV10-3 and TRBJ1-6; tentative D call: TRBD1 (5 bases). Germline CDR1 and CDR2: ENHRY and SYGVKD. Trimming removed 2 bases from V and 4 bases from J, with 12 bases in between. This CDR3 comprises 16 residues. CDR3 in amino acids: CAISEAETAYNSPLHF. The CDR3 coding sequence is TGTGCCATCAGTGAGGCCGAGACAGCTTATAATTCACCCCTCCACTTT.

This clone was found many times. This sequence joins TRBV6-4 and TRBJ2-2; 11 bases are a match to TRBD2. Trimming at V came to 5 bases and at J to 6 bases, leaving 5 bases not matched to a gene. CDR1 MRHNA and CDR2 SNTAGT come from the germline V gene. The CDR3 covers 15 residues. CDR3 sequence reads: CASSTTSGGPGELFF. CDR3 coding DNA: TGTGCCAGCAGTACAACTAGCGGGGGACCCGGGGAGCTGTTTTTT.

The chain couples TRBV6-6 to TRBJ1-4, with D maybe TRBD1 (6 bases). V was cut by 0 bases and J by 5 bases, with 13 bases left in between. The CDR3 has 16 residues. The germline gives CDR1 MNHNY, CDR2 SVGAGI (reference sequence). As DNA, the CDR3 is TGTGCCAGCAGTTACTCACAGGGACCCCCAAATGAAAAACTGTTTTTT. The encoded protein is CASSYSQGPPNEKLFF.

This clone has a handful of counts. The chain joins TRBV4-3 to TRBJ2-1, with D maybe TRBD2 (5 bases). CDR1 and CDR2 (germline): LGHNA, YSLEER. V was trimmed by 0 bases and J by 0 bases, leaving 9 bases between them. CDR3 length equals 16 residues. The CDR3 DNA sequence: TGCGCCAGCAGCCAAGATGGAGGAGGCTCCTACAATGAGCAGTTCTTC. Amino acids: CASSQDGGGSYNEQFF.

The chain has TRBV29-1 and TRBJ2-4; no clear D. Germline values: CDR1 SQVTM, CDR2 ANQGSEA. V was trimmed by 6 bases and J by 2 bases, leaving 11 bases between them. CDR3 length: 13 amino acids. The CDR3 loop reads CSVLGAPKNIQYF. Here the CDR3 DNA reads TGCAGCGTGCTGGGCGCACCCAAAAACATTCAGTACTTC.

The chain links TRBV7-6 to TRBJ2-7; unclear D gene. The germline V gene has CDR1 SGHVS and CDR2 FNYEAQ. V was clipped by 5 bases and J by 5 bases, with 10 bases between them. This CDR3 has 12 amino acids. The CDR3, as DNA: TGTGCCAGCAGCCCAAATCGGAACGAGCAGTACTTC. As protein: CASSPNRNEQYF.

The chain links TRBV19 to TRBJ2-3; the D call may be TRBD1 or TRBD2 (6 bases each). The V end lost 5 bases, the J end lost 3 bases, and 9 bases lay between the germline ends. The CDR3 sequence is 13 residues long. The germline gives CDR1 LNHDA, CDR2 SQIVND (reference sequence). The CDR3 nucleotides read TGTGCCAGTAGTCAAGGGGGGACAGATACGCAGTATTTT. Translated, it gives CASSQGGTDTQYF.

This clone was picked up a small number of times. The chain has TRBV13 and TRBJ2-7; D ambiguous. Trimming took off 5 bases at V and 0 bases at J, with 14 bases between the two ends. Germline CDR1 is PRHDT and CDR2 is FYEKMQ (reference sequence). The CDR3 loop spans 15 amino acids. The CDR3 protein is CASSELADPSYEQYF. The CDR3 DNA reads TGTGCCAGCAGCGAACTGGCAGATCCCTCCTACGAGCAGTACTTC.

The CDR3 loop is CASSLDRQGMGNEQFF. DNA for the CDR3: TGTGCCAGCAGCTTGGATCGGCAGGGAATGGGGAATGAGCAGTTCTTC. The gene calls are TRBV5-5 and TRBJ2-1, with D maybe TRBD1 (5 bases). V was shortened by 0 bases and J by 7 bases, with 17 bases between the two germline ends. The germline CDR1 and CDR2 sequences are SGHKS and YYEKEE (reference sequence). This CDR3 region has 16 residues.

V and J are TRBV7-2 and TRBJ1-1; no firm D call. Trimming removed 2 bases from V and 3 bases from J, with 16 bases in between. This CDR3 region has 16 residues. Germline lookup yields CDR1 SGHTA and CDR2 FQGNSA. The CDR3 bases are TGTGCCAGCAGCTTAATCAGCCCAACCCGGGACACTGAAGCTTTCTTT. Encoded protein: CASSLISPTRDTEAFF.

The chain joins TRBV7-3 to TRBJ2-5; weak D call: TRBD2 (7 bases). Germline V gene sequence: CDR1 SGHTA, CDR2 FQGTGA. V dropped 0 bases and J dropped 4 bases, with 9 bases sitting between them. The CDR3 is 14 residues long. The CDR3 region is CASSLTGGRETQYF. CDR3 coding DNA: TGTGCCAGCAGCTTAACGGGGGGGCGAGAGACCCAGTACTTC.

This clone has just a few counts. In DNA form, the CDR3 reads TGTGCCAGCAGCTTAGTCGGTGGGTCCGGAGATACGCAGTATTTT. Translating it yields CASSLVGGSGDTQYF. J is TRBJ2-3 and V is TRBV11-2, with D unresolved. V lost 1 base to trimming and J lost 5 bases, with 13 bases between them. CDR3 length: 15 residues. Germline V gene sequence: CDR1 SGHAT, CDR2 FQNNGV.

This clone was seen more than once but under ten times. J is TRBJ1-1 and V is TRBV29-1; 8 bases are shared with TRBD1. The CDR3 runs to 14 residues. The ends lost 4 bases at V and 4 bases at J; junction bases unmatched: 8. Germline V gene sequence: CDR1 SQVTM, CDR2 ANQGSEA. The CDR3 reads CSVVGQAGFTEAFF. The CDR3 region has the DNA TGCAGCGTTGTGGGACAGGCGGGTTTCACTGAAGCTTTCTTT.

The V and J genes are TRBV19 and TRBJ1-5; the D is unclear. The CDR3 consists of 14 residues. The V end was cut by 6 bases, the J end by 10 bases, with 19 bases between. Per the germline V gene, CDR1 is LNHDA and CDR2 is SQIVND (reference sequence). As DNA, the CDR3 is TGTGCCAGTAGGCCGACGGCCGATTATCGACCCCAGCATTTT. This sequence encodes CASRPTADYRPQHF. The variable domain in full, with the rest retrieved from reference TRBV19 and TRBJ1-5, is DGGITQSPKYLFRKEGQNVTLSCEQNLNHDAMYWYRQDPGQGLRLIYYSQIVNDFQKGDIAEGYSVSREKKESFPLTVTSAQKNPTAFYLCASRPTADYRPQHFGDGTRLSIL.

The rearrangement joins TRBV19 to TRBJ2-4; D is perhaps TRBD2 (5 bases). The ends were cut back, 4 bases at V and 8 bases at J, with 18 bases in the middle. Germline values: CDR1 LNHDA, CDR2 SQIVND (reference sequence). The CDR3 has 15 amino acids. Here the CDR3 DNA reads TGTGCCAGTAGTACTTCACTAGACTATTACGACATTCAGTACTTC. It specifies CASSTSLDYYDIQYF.

The rearrangement joins TRBV28 to TRBJ2-4; D is uncertain. Trimming left V 5 bases short and J 4 bases short, with 9 bases between. CDR3 length equals 13 residues. From germline, CDR1 is MDHEN and CDR2 SYDVKM. The CDR3 reads CASSTRRKNIQYF. The CDR3 coding sequence is TGTGCCAGCAGTACACGACGGAAAAACATTCAGTACTTC.

The chain joins TRBV25-1 to TRBJ2-1; D is unclear. The CDR3 is 13 amino acids. From germline, CDR1 is MGHDK and CDR2 SYGVNS. V lost 2 bases to trimming and J lost 3 bases, with 5 bases between them. The CDR3 DNA reads as TGTGCCAGCAGTGAAAAGGGCTACAATGAGCAGTTCTTC. Translated: CASSEKGYNEQFF.

The V call is TRBV29-1, the J call TRBJ2-7; 8 bases are a match to TRBD2. After removal of 1 base from V and 2 bases from J, the junction contained 1 base not matched to a gene. There are 13 residues in the CDR3. Germline V lookup: CDR1 SQVTM, CDR2 ANQGSEA. The CDR3 here is CSVEAGGPYEQYF. The CDR3 DNA reads TGCAGCGTTGAAGCGGGGGGGCCCTACGAGCAGTACTTC.

This clone was seen more than once but under ten times. V usage is TRBV29-1 and J usage is TRBJ2-7; D is possibly TRBD1 (5 bases). The CDR3 loop spans 15 amino acids. Germline V gene lookup returns CDR1 SQVTM and CDR2 ANQGSEA. The V and J ends lost 4 bases and 0 bases respectively, with 16 bases between them. The CDR3 protein is CSVVGPGPYSYEQYF. The CDR3 DNA reads as TGCAGCGTTGTTGGGCCAGGGCCCTACTCCTACGAGCAGTACTTC.

As to this clone: This sample also contains other DNA sequences that code for the same CDR3. This sequence joins TRBV13 and TRBJ1-5; the D is unclear. Trimming stripped 4 bases from V and 5 bases from J, with 6 bases between. The germline V gene encodes CDR1 PRHDT and CDR2 FYEKMQ (reference sequence). The CDR3 length is 12 residues. The chain's CDR3 is CASSSGDQPQHF. The CDR3 coding sequence is TGTGCCAGCAGCTCCGGAGATCAGCCCCAGCATTTT.

The chain uses TRBV30 and TRBJ2-2; D remains unclear. The V end lost 3 bases, the J end lost 2 bases, and 7 bases lay between the germline ends. The CDR3 contains 13 residues. Germline V lookup: CDR1 GTSNPN, CDR2 SVGIG (reference sequence). In nucleotides, the CDR3 is TGTGCCTGGAGCAGTAGCAACACCGGGGAGCTGTTTTTT. Its protein is CAWSSSNTGELFF.

The chain couples TRBV9 to TRBJ2-2, with TRBD2 matching over 8 bases. Trimming removed 2 bases from V and 3 bases from J; junction bases left unmatched: 0. Germline assignment: CDR1 SGDLS and CDR2 YYNGEE. This CDR3 has 14 residues. The CDR3 sequence is CASSVGGDTGELFF. Here the CDR3 DNA reads TGTGCCAGCAGCGTCGGGGGGGACACCGGGGAGCTGTTTTTT.

This chain joins TRBV13 and TRBJ1-2; D remains ambiguous. CDR1 is PRHDT, CDR2 FYEKMQ, per germline (reference sequence). V was shortened by 2 bases and J by 2 bases, with 9 bases between the two germline ends. This CDR3 region has 14 residues. CDR3 sequence (DNA): TGTGCCAGCAGCTTATTCTCAGAGAACTATGGCTACACCTTC. It is translated as CASSLFSENYGYTF.